This T cell receptor (beta chain) is drawn from a study of blood T cell repertoires in COVID-19 (TCRdb year 2020). With respect to the entire study: Collaborator samples came from the United States, Italy and Spain and covered acute and convalescent phases of COVID-19. The material from the prospective study consisted of cDNA or gDNA derived from T cells, B-cell-depleted T cells, or PBMCs. Deeply sampled blood TCRbeta repertoires from subjects exposed to, actively infected with, or recovered from COVID-19 were included in the dataset. The repertoires were released in a freely available public database intended as a resource for research on the immune response to SARS-CoV-2. Samples came from the ongoing ImmuneRACE study (first 160 participants) plus 1,254 subjects from 6 global collaborators. A de-identified subject ID, COVID-19 status, age in years and sex were almost always included in the sample metadata. HLA class I and class II types, where available, came from metadata supplied by the sample provider rather than from assay-based typing. Points the paper makes about the study in general: The quantity of clinical and demographic metadata differed by source and by participant and was supplied without curation.

The collaborating institutions used their own protocols to collect whole blood in K2EDTA tubes. For TCRbeta analysis, collaborator samples were shipped as frozen whole blood, as isolated PBMCs, or as DNA extracted from either sample type. This clone came up a few times. What antigen it recognizes has not been identified. No clone much larger than this one lies a single base away; base qualities are absent. Taken from cysteine to phenylalanine, the CDR3 has 17 residues. CDR3 DNA is the only sequence kept; it has 51 bases, read in frame from the first base. Trimming removed 5 bases from V and 5 bases from J, leaving 21 bases between the germline ends. Taken from the germline V gene (reference sequence), the CDR1 and CDR2 loops are LNHDA and SQIVND. TCRbeta CDR3 regions were amplified from genomic DNA by means of the immunoSEQ Assay, a bias-controlled multiplex PCR. In the original analysis: Nucleated cell counts per sample were estimated from amplification of reference gene primers within the assay. To quantify the absolute abundance of each unique TCRbeta CDR3 rearrangement, sequence reads were collapsed and filtered. For each sample, productive Simpson clonality was calculated by taking the square root of Simpson's diversity index across productive rearrangements. TCRdb retrieved this table from immuneACCESS and kept in-frame rearrangements only. Not all clones are present; in checked studies, unresolved V genes account for under half, and no reason is known for the remainder. The V and J calls and clone size are taken from that table; D and trimming were inferred from the DNA. The sample table holds under 55,000 clones, of which around 90% were seen once. Roughly 2% of the sample goes to the ten largest clones.

The source of this sequence is a human donor in a cohort sampled during active COVID-19. The chain couples TRBV19 to TRBJ2-2; confidence is insufficient to name the D gene. The sample taken for sequencing was peripheral blood. The nucleotides read TGTGCCAGTAGTCCCTTCACCGGGTCGGTTGAGACCGGGGAGCTGTTTTTT. This translates into CASSPFTGSVETGELFF. Reference TRBV19 and TRBJ2-2 proteins supply the regions before and after the CDR3; the full variable domain is: DGGITQSPKYLFRKEGQNVTLSCEQNLNHDAMYWYRQDPGQGLRLIYYSQIVNDFQKGDIAEGYSVSREKKESFPLTVTSAQKNPTAFYLCASSPFTGSVETGELFFGEGSRLTVL.